These 10 T cell receptor beta chains were all obtained from the same sample, sequenced in a study of T cell responses to AZD1222 COVID-19 vaccine. Repertoires were generated with immunoSEQ multiplex PCR, while TCRdb's copy carries only in-frame clones and drops some. In the table there are over 130,000 clones, 85% to 95% of which are singletons. Sequenced material: peripheral blood, taken 28 days after the second AZD1222 dose. The receptors derive from an adult who received the AZD1222 COVID-19 vaccine.

The V gene is TRBV7-9, the J gene TRBJ1-6; D unclear. CDR1 SEHNR and CDR2 FQNEAQ come from the germline V gene (reference sequence). Deletions cut 6 bases from V and 1 base from J, with 16 bases between. The CDR3 spans 17 residues. The CDR3 DNA sequence: TGTGCCAGCAGTTCTTTTTTGGTGGATTCCTATAATTCACCCCTCCACTTT. This encodes CASSSFLVDSYNSPLHF.

The chain uses TRBV3-1 (or the pseudogene TRBV3-2) and TRBJ1-5; no reliable D call. Germline lookup yields CDR1 LGHDT and CDR2 YNNKEL (reference sequence). The CDR3 spans 13 residues. With 1 base removed from V and 0 bases from J, the gap between germline ends came to 1 base. DNA of the CDR3: TGTGCCAGCAGCCAAGGTAGCAATCAGCCCCAGCATTTT. Residues: CASSQGSNQPQHF.

This clone has only one observation. The V and J genes are TRBV28 and TRBJ1-2; maybe TRBD1 (5 bases). Germline CDR1 is MDHEN and CDR2 is SYDVKM. The CDR3 contains 13 residues. Between the trimmed V and J ends, which lost 3 bases and 8 bases, there was a span of 13 bases. CDR3 amino acids: CASSFGTAKGYTF. The CDR3 DNA is TGTGCCAGCAGTTTCGGGACGGCGAAGGGCTACACCTTC.

The chain uses TRBV2 and TRBJ1-4; D is unresolved. The CDR3 sequence is 13 residues long. V was shortened by 4 bases and J by 5 bases, with 8 bases between the two germline ends. Germline-derived CDR1 and CDR2 are SNHLY and FYNNEI. The CDR3 is CASSVVGNEKLFF. The CDR3 DNA reads TGTGCCAGCAGTGTGGTTGGGAATGAAAAACTGTTTTTT.

This clone came up once. The rearrangement links TRBV6-5 to TRBJ1-1, with D maybe TRBD1 (5 bases). V was clipped by 6 bases and J by 0 bases, with 8 bases between them. Germline V gene sequence: CDR1 MNHEY, CDR2 SVGAGI. The length of the CDR3 is 13 residues. The CDR3 here is CASRSGMNTEAFF. CDR3 nucleotides: TGTGCCAGCAGATCAGGGATGAACACTGAAGCTTTCTTT.

The gene calls are TRBV3-1 (or the pseudogene TRBV3-2) and TRBJ1-1; no clear D gene. Germline-derived CDR1 and CDR2 are LGHDT and YNNKEL (reference sequence). CDR3 length: 15 residues. V lost 4 bases and J 1 base, leaving 13 bases between the germline ends. This chain's CDR3 is CASSPFDHSNTEAFF. The CDR3 DNA sequence: TGTGCCAGCAGCCCTTTTGACCACTCGAACACTGAAGCTTTCTTT.

This chain uses TRBV12-3 or TRBV12-4 with TRBJ1-2, with a tentative D call TRBD1 (6 bases). The CDR3 covers 13 residues. V lost 6 bases, J lost 8 bases, and 16 bases lay in between. The CDR3 sequence: CASSRYRVGGYTF. The CDR3 coding sequence is TGTGCCAGCAGCAGATACAGGGTTGGAGGCTACACCTTC.

The chain has TRBV9 and TRBJ1-2; D remains ambiguous. The CDR3 is 13 residues long. V lost 4 bases and J lost 4, with 11 bases in between. From germline, CDR1 is SGDLS and CDR2 YYNGEE. The CDR3, as DNA: TGTGCCAGCAGCACCCGGGCCTTCTATGGCTACACCTTC. Translation: CASSTRAFYGYTF.

The chain joins TRBV4-1 to TRBJ2-5; maybe TRBD1 (5 bases). Trimming cost V 4 bases and J 3 bases, with 21 bases left between them. This CDR3 is 17 amino acids long. CDR1 MGHRA and CDR2 YSYEKL come from the germline V gene. The CDR3 region is CASSPAVANLREETQYF. The CDR3 bases are TGCGCCAGCAGCCCCGCAGTTGCGAATCTCAGGGAAGAGACCCAGTACTTC.

The chain combines TRBV6-5 with TRBJ2-1; D perhaps matches TRBD1 (5 bases). The CDR3 is made up of 15 amino acids. V was clipped by 4 bases and J by 0 bases, with 10 bases between them. Germline V CDR1 and CDR2: MNHEY, SVGAGI. The CDR3 nucleotides read TGTGCCAGCAGTTTCGAGACAGACTCCTACAATGAGCAGTTCTTC. Amino acid sequence: CASSFETDSYNEQFF.